This T cell receptor beta chain is from a study of blood T cell repertoires in COVID-19. Study-level information: Italy, Spain and the United States were the sources of the convalescent and acute COVID-19 samples.

Profiled with immunoSEQ multiplex PCR; TCRdb holds only in-frame clones, not every one. Found here are under 350,000 clones, just over 85% of them singletons; the top ten hold about 4.6%. With V trimmed by 6 bases and J by 4 bases, 10 bases remained unmatched. Germline values: CDR1 MNHEY, CDR2 SMNVEV (reference sequence). The CDR3 has 15 amino acids. This clone has a handful of counts. The J gene is TRBJ2-7, the V gene TRBV27; 9 bases are shared with TRBD1. Sequenced sample: PBMCs or T cells enriched from blood (not recorded which). The clonotype comes from a man aged 25 to 40 who had recovered from COVID-19. CDR3 sequence (DNA): TGTGCCAGCAGCGCGAGACAGGGGGACTTTTACGAGCAGTACTTC. As protein: CASSARQGDFYEQYF.